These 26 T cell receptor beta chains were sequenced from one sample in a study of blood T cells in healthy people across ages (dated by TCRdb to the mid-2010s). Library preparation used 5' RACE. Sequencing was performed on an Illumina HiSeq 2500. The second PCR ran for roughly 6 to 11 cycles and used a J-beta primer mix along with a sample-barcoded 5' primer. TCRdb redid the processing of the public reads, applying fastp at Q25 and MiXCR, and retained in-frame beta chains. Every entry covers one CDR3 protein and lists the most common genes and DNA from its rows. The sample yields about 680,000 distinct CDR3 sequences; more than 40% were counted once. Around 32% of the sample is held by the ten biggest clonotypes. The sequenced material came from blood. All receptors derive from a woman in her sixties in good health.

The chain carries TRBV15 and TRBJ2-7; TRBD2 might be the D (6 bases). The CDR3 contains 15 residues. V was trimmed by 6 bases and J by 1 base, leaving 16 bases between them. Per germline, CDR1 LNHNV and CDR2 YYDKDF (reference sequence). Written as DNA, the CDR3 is TGTGCCACCAGTAGGGACTTCACCGTTTCCTACGAGCAGTACTTC. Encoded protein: CATSRDFTVSYEQYF.

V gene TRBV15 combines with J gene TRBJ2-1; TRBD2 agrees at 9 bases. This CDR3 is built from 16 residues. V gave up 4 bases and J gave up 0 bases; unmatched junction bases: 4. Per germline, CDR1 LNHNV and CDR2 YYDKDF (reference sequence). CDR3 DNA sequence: TGTGCCACCAGCACCATTAGCGGGAGCTCCTACAATGAGCAGTTCTTC. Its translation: CATSTISGSSYNEQFF.

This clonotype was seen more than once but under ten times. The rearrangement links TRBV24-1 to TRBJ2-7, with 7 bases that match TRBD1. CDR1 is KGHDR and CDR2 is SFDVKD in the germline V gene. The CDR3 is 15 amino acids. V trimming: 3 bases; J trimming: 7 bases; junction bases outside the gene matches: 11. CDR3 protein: CATSDTVGQNNEQYF. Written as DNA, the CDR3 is TGTGCCACCAGTGATACCGTGGGACAGAACAATGAGCAGTACTTC.

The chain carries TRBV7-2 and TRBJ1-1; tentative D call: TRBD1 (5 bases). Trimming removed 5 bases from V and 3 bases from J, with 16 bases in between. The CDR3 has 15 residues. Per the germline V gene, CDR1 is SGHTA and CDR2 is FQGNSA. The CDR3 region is CASSPIPDSYTEAFF. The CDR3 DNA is TGTGCCAGCAGCCCTATCCCTGACAGTTACACTGAAGCTTTCTTT.

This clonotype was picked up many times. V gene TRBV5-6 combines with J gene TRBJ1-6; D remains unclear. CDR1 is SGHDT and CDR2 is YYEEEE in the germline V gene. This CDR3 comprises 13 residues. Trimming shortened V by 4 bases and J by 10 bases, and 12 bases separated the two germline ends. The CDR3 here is CASSVEGMSPLHF. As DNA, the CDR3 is TGTGCCAGCAGCGTGGAGGGTATGTCACCCCTCCACTTT. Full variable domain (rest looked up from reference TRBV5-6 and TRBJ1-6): DAGVTQSPTHLIKTRGQQVTLRCSPKSGHDTVSWYQQALGQGPQFIFQYYEEEERQRGNFPDRFSGHQFPNYSSELNVNALLLGDSALYLCASSVEGMSPLHFGNGTRLTVT.

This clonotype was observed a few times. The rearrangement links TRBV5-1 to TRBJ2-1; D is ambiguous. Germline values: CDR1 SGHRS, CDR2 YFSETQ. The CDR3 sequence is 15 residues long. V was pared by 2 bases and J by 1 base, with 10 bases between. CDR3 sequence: CASSFSGLSYNEQFF. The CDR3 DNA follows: TGCGCCAGCAGCTTTTCCGGGTTATCCTACAATGAGCAGTTCTTC. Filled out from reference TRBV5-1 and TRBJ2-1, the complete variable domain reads KAGVTQTPRYLIKTRGQQVTLSCSPISGHRSVSWYQQTPGQGLQFLFEYFSETQRNKGNFPGRFSGRQFSNSRSEMNVSTLELGDSALYLCASSFSGLSYNEQFFGPGTRLTVL.

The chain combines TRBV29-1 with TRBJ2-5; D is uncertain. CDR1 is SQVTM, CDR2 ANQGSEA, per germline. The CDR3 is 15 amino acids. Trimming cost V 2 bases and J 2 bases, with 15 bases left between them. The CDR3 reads CSVETWTTEQETQYF. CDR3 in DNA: TGCAGCGTTGAAACATGGACGACTGAACAAGAGACCCAGTACTTC. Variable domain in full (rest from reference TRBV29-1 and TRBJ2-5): SAVISQKPSRDICQRGTSLTIQCQVDSQVTMMFWYRQQPGQSLTLIATANQGSEATYESGFVIDKFPISRPNLTFSTLTVSNMSPEDSSIYLCSVETWTTEQETQYFGPGTRLLVL.

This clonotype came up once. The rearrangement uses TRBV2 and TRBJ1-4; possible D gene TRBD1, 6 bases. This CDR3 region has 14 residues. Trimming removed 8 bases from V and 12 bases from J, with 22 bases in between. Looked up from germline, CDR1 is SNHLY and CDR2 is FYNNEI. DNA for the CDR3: TGTGCCAGCGACTCGGACAGAGGGAGTGACGAACTGTTTTTT. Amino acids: CASDSDRGSDELFF.

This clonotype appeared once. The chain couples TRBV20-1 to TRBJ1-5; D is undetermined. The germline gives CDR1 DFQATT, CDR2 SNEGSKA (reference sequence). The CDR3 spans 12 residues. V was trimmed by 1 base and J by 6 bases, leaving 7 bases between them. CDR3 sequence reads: CSARGGGQPQHF. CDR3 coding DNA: TGCAGTGCTAGAGGAGGAGGTCAGCCCCAGCATTTT.

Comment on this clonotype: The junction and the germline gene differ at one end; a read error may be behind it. The CDR3 nucleotides read TGTGCCAGCAGTTTTCAAGGGGGCACCTACGAGCAGTACTTC. It translates to CASSFQGGTYEQYF. V gene TRBV5-1 combines with J gene TRBJ2-7; TRBD1 matches 7 bases. CDR3 length equals 14 residues. Germline CDR1 is SGHRS and CDR2 is YFSETQ. Complete variable domain (other parts from reference TRBV5-1 and TRBJ2-7): KAGVTQTPRYLIKTRGQQVTLSCSPISGHRSVSWYQQTPGQGLQFLFEYFSETQRNKGNFPGRFSGRQFSNSRSEMNVSTLELGDSALYLCASSFQGGTYEQYFGPGTRLTVT.

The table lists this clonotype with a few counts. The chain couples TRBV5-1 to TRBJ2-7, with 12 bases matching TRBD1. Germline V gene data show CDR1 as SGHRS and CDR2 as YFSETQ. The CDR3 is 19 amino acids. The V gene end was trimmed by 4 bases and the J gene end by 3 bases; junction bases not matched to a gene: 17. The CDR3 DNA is TGCGCCAGCAGCCCCCGGGACAGGGGGCTAAATCGAGCAATCTACGAGCAGTACTTC. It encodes CASSPRDRGLNRAIYEQYF.

The CDR3 nucleotides are TGCAGCGTTGAAGATGGAGCTAGCGGGAAAGAGACCCAGTACTTC. It encodes CSVEDGASGKETQYF. This rearrangement joins TRBV29-1 to TRBJ2-5; TRBD2 agrees at 9 bases. The J segment lost 3 bases and the V segment lost 0 bases, leaving 5 bases of the junction unmatched. Germline V gene data show CDR1 as SQVTM and CDR2 as ANQGSEA. This CDR3 has 15 amino acids.

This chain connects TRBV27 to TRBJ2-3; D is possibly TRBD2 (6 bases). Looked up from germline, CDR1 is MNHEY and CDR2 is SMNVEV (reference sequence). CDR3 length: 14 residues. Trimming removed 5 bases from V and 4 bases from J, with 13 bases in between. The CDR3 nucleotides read TGTGCCAGCAGTAGTCCCGGGACTGCAGATACGCAGTATTTT. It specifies CASSSPGTADTQYF.

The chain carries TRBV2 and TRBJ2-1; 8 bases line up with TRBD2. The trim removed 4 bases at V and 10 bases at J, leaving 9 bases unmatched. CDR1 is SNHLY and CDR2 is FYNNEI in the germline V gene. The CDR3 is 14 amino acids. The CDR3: CASSVTGGPSEQFF. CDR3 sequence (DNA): TGTGCCAGCAGTGTTACGGGAGGGCCAAGCGAGCAGTTCTTC. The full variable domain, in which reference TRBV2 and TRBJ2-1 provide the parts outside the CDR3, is EPEVTQTPSHQVTQMGQEVILRCVPISNHLYFYWYRQILGQKVEFLVSFYNNEISEKSEIFDDQFSVERPDGSNFTLKIRSTKLEDSAMYFCASSVTGGPSEQFFGPGTRLTVL.

The CDR3 sequence is CATSKDVGNHHEQYF. For the CDR3, the DNA is TGTGCCACCAGCAAGGACGTAGGGAACCACCACGAGCAGTACTTC. The chain has TRBV15 and TRBJ2-7; no reliable D call. Germline CDR1 and CDR2: LNHNV and YYDKDF (reference sequence). The CDR3 runs 15 residues. V was cut by 4 bases and J by 5 bases, with 18 bases left in between.

The CDR3 DNA reads as TGCGCCAGCAGCCCCCAGGCTGGGGTTGATTCACCCCTCCACTTT. It encodes CASSPQAGVDSPLHF. V and J are TRBV5-1 and TRBJ1-6; D uncertain. Germline V CDR1 and CDR2: SGHRS, YFSETQ. V dropped 4 bases and J dropped 8 bases, with 16 bases sitting between them. This CDR3 region has 15 residues.

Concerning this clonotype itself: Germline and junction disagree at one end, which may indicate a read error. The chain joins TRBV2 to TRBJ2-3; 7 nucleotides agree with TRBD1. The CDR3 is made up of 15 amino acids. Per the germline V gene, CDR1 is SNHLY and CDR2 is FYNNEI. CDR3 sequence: CASSEYRDSTDTRYF. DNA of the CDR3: TGTGCCAGCAGTGAGTACCGGGACAGCACAGATACGCGGTATTTT.

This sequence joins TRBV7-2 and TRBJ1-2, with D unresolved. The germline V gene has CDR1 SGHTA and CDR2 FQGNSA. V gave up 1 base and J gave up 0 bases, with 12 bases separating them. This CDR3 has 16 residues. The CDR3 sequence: CASSLVPSSANYGYTF. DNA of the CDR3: TGTGCCAGCAGCTTAGTCCCAAGTTCAGCTAACTATGGCTACACCTTC. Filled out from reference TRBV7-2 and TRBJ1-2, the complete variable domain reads GAGVSQSPSNKVTEKGKDVELRCDPISGHTALYWYRQSLGQGLEFLIYFQGNSAPDKSGLPSDRFSAERTGGSVSTLTIQRTQQEDSAVYLCASSLVPSSANYGYTFGSGTRLTVV.

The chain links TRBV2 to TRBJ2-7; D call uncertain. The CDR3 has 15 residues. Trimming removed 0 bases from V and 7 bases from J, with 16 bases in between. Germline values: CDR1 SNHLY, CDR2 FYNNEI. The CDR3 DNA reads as TGTGCCAGCAGTGAAGCCGAGCCCAACTACAATGAGCAGTACTTC. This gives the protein CASSEAEPNYNEQYF.

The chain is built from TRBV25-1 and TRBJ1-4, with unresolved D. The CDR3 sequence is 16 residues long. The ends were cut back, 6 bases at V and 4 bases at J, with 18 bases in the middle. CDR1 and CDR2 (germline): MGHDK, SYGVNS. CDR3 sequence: CASRAPGSNGNEKLFF. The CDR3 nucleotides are TGTGCCAGCAGAGCCCCCGGGAGTAACGGTAATGAAAAACTGTTTTTT.

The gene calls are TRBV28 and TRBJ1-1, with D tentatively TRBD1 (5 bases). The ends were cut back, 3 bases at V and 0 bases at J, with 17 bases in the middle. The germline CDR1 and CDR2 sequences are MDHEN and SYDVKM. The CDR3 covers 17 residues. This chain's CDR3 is CASSFPQSQGVNTEAFF. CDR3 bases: TGTGCCAGCAGTTTTCCCCAATCTCAGGGAGTGAACACTGAAGCTTTCTTT. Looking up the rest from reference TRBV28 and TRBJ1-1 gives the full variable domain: DVKVTQSSRYLVKRTGEKVFLECVQDMDHENMFWYRQDPGLGLRLIYFSYDVKMKEKGDIPEGYSVSREKKERFSLILESASTNQTSMYLCASSFPQSQGVNTEAFFGQGTRLTVV.

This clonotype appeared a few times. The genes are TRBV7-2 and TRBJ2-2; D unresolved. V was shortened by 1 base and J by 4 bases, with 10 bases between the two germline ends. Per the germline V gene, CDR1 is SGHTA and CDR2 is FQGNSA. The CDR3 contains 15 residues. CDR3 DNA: TGTGCCAGCAGCTTAGGGTCAAGTGTCACCGGGGAGCTGTTTTTT. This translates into CASSLGSSVTGELFF.

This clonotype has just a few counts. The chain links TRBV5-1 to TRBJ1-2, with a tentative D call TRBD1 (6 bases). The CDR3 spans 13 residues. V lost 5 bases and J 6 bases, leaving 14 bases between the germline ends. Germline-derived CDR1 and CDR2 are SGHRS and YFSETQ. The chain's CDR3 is CASSLEQGDGYTF. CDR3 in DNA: TGCGCCAGCAGTTTAGAACAGGGAGATGGCTACACCTTC.

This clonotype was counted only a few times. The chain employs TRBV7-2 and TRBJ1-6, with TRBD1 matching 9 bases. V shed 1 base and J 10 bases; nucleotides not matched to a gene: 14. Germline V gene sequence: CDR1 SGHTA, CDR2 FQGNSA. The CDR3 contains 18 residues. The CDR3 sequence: CASSLGNRGRVWESPLHF. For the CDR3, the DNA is TGTGCCAGCAGCTTAGGCAACAGGGGGCGCGTTTGGGAGTCACCCCTCCACTTT.

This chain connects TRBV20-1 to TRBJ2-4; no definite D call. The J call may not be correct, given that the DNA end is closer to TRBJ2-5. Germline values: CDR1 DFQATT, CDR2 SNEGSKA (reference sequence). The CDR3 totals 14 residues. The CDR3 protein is CSARRPEGQETQYF. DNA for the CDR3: TGCAGTGCTAGACGGCCGGAAGGCCAAGAGACCCAGTACTTC.

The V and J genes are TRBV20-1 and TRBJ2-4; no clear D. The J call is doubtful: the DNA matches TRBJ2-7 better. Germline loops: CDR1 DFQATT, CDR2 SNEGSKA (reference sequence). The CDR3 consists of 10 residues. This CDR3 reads CSARPGEQYF. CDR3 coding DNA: TGCAGTGCTAGACCAGGCGAGCAGTACTTC.